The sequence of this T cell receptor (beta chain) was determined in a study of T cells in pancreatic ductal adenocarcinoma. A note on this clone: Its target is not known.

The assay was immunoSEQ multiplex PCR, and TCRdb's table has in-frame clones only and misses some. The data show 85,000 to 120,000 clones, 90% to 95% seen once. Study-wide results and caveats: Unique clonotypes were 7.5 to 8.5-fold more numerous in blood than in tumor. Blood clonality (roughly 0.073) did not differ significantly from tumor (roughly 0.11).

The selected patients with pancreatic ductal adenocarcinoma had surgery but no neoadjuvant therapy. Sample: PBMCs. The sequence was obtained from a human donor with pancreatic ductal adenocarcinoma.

DNA of the CDR3: TGCGCCAGCAGACCTGACAGAAACACTGAAGCTTTCTTT. Translated, it gives CASRPDRNTEAFF. V usage is TRBV10-2 and J usage is TRBJ1-1, with D possibly matching TRBD1 (5 bases). The CDR3 has 13 amino acids. Germline loops: CDR1 WSHSY, CDR2 SAAADI. Trimming took off 6 bases at V and 2 bases at J, with 10 bases between the two ends.